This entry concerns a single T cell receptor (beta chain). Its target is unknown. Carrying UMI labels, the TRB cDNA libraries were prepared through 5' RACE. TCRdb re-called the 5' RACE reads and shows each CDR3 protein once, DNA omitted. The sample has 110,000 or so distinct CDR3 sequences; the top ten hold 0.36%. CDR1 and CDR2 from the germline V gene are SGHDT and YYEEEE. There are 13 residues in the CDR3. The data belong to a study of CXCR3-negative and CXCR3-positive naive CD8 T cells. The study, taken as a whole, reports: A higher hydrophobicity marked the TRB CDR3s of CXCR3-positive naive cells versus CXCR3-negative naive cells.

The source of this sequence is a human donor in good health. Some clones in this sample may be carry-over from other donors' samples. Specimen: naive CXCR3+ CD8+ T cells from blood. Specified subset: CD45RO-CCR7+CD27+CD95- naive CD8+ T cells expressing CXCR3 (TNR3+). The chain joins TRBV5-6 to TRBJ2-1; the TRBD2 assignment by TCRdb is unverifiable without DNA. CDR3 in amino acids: CASSMGGRYEQFF.